This TCR beta chain stems from a study of vaccination and CD4 T cells after COVID-19. Cultured CD4+ T-cell DNA underwent Oncomine TCR Beta short-read sequencing. Using its own MiXCR run on the PCR reads, TCRdb lists one record per CDR3 protein. The table lists about 18,000 distinct CDR3 sequences, 70% of them singletons. The sample's treatment: roughly nine-day PBMC culture with coronavirus spike peptide pools or control peptides (ViraFEST assay). Comment on this clonotype: Its antigen is still unknown.

Sequences were obtained from CD4+ T cells from blood, cultured in vitro. The receptor was isolated from a human donor who had recovered from COVID-19.

The CDR3 region has the DNA TGTGCCAGCAGCTTAGGGCAGTCGAACACCGGGGAGCTGTTTTTT. It encodes CASSLGQSNTGELFF. V and J are TRBV7-9 and TRBJ2-2; unclear D gene. Germline V lookup: CDR1 SEHNR, CDR2 FQNEAQ (reference sequence). This CDR3 region has 15 residues. V was clipped by 1 base and J by 0 bases, with 6 bases between them.